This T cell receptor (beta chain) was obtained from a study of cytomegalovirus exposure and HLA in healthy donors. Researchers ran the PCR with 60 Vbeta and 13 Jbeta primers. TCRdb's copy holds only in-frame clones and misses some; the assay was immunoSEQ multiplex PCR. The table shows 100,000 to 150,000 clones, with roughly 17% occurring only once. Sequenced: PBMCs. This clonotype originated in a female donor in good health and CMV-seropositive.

CDR3 nucleotide sequence: TGCGCCAGCAGCCTTCATGTCCCGGGGAGACCATACAATGAGCAGTTCTTC. It specifies CASSLHVPGRPYNEQFF. V usage is TRBV4-3 and J usage is TRBJ2-1; D might be TRBD2 (5 bases). This CDR3 comprises 17 residues. V lost 4 bases to trimming and J lost 4 bases, with 20 bases between them. The germline CDR1 and CDR2 sequences are LGHNA and YSLEER.